The text below deals with one T cell receptor (beta chain). No antigen is known for it. The record originates from a study of cytomegalovirus exposure and HLA in healthy donors. General observations from the study: Previously analyzed data showed that most TCR beta V segments were productive at a frequency of about 90% or about 30%.

The CDR3 has 16 residues. J lost 1 base, V lost 5 bases, and 10 bases had no gene match. CDR1 is SGHVS, CDR2 FQNEAQ, per germline. PCR used 60 Vbeta primers and 13 Jbeta primers. Only in-frame clones appear in the TCRdb table, and some are missing; sequencing was by immunoSEQ multiplex PCR. The repertoire table contains 80,000 to 95,000 clones. V is TRBV7-8 and J is TRBJ1-1, with 7 bases fitting TRBD1. The TCR was taken from a woman aged 25 to 39 in good health and CMV-seronegative. Material for sequencing was PBMCs. In DNA, the CDR3 is TGTGCCAGCAGCGCCCCACAGGGGCTCGGGAACACTGAAGCTTTCTTT. This translates into CASSAPQGLGNTEAFF. Filled out from reference TRBV7-8 and TRBJ1-1, the complete variable domain reads GAGVSQSPRYKVAKRGQDVALRCDPISGHVSLFWYQQALGQGPEFLTYFQNEAQLDKSGLPSDRFFAERPEGSVSTLKIQRTQQEDSAVYLCASSAPQGLGNTEAFFGQGTRLTVV.